This T cell receptor beta chain was sequenced during a study of immune evolution from preneoplasia to lung adenocarcinoma. The overall study: HLA loss of heterozygosity: about 7% AIS, about 14% MIA, about 35% ADC, none AAH.

The V segment lost 4 bases and the J segment 0 bases; nucleotides outside the gene matches: 8. CDR1 and CDR2 from the germline V gene are SGHNT and YYREEE (reference sequence). The CDR3 spans 17 residues. Worth noting for this clone: No antigen is known for it.

The data were produced by immunoSEQ multiplex PCR, yet TCRdb's version contains in-frame clones alone and is incomplete. The sample records fewer than 50,000 clones, around 80% being singletons. Overall study findings and caveats: Later-stage lesions seemingly showed higher T cell density and diversity than normal lung.

The receptor was isolated from a person in their sixties or seventies with lung adenocarcinoma. The specimen was FFPE invasive lung adenocarcinoma tissue. The chain has TRBV5-4 and TRBJ2-2; 8 nucleotides line up with TRBD1. The CDR3 here is CASSQRAGGANTGELFF. In DNA, the CDR3 is TGTGCCAGCAGCCAAAGGGCAGGGGGCGCGAACACCGGGGAGCTGTTTTTT.